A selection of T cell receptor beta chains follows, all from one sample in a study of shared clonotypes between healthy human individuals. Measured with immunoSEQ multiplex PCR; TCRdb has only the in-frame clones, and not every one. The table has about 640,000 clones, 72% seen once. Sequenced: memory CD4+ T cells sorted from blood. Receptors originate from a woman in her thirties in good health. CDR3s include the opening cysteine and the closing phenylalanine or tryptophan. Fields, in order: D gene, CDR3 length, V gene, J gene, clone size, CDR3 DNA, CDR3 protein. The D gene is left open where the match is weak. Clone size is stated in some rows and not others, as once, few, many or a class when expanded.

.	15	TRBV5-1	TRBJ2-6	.	TGCGCCAGCAGCCAGATGAGCTCTGGGGCCAACGTCCTGACTTTC	CASSQMSSGANVLTF
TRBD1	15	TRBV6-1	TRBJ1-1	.	TGTGCCAGCAGTGTGTTCGCGACAGGGGACACTGAAGCTTTCTTT	CASSVFATGDTEAFF
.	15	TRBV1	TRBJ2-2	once	TGCACCAGCCCTTCACTAGCGGGGGAAACCGGGGAGCTGTTTTTT	CTSPSLAGETGELFF
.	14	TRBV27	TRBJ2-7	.	TGTGCCAGCAGTTTAGGTTACAGGGATTACGAGCAGTACTTC	CASSLGYRDYEQYF
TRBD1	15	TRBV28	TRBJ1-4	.	TGTGCCAGCAGTTTATACAGGGGGGCTAGTGAAAAACTGTTTTTT	CASSLYRGASEKLFF
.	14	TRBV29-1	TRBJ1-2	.	TGCAGCGTTGAATGGCAGTCAGCAACAGCTGGCTACACCTTC	CSVEWQSATAGYTF
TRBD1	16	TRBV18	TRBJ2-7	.	TGTGCCAGCTCACCGGGACCCGGGACAGCCACCTACGAGCAGTACTTC	CASSPGPGTATYEQYF
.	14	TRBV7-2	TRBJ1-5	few	TGTGCCAGCAGCTCCCATGGCGCCAATCAGCCCCAGCATTTT	CASSSHGANQPQHF
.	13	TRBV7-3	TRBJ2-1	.	TGTGCCAGCAGCACCTCTACAGACAATGAGCAGTTCTTC	CASSTSTDNEQFF
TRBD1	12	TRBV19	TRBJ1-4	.	TGTGCCAGTATGGGGGACAGGGATCGACTGTTTTTT	CASMGDRDRLFF
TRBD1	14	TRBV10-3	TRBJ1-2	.	TGTGCCATCAGTGGATTAGGACAGGGGAAGGGCTACACCTTC	CAISGLGQGKGYTF
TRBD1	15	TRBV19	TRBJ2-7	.	TGTGCCAGTAGTATCTCAGGGGGACCCTCCTACGAGCAGTACTTC	CASSISGGPSYEQYF
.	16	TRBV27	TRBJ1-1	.	TGTGCCAGCAGTCCCCCCTCCGGGGTGGGGAACACTGAAGCTTTCTTT	CASSPPSGVGNTEAFF
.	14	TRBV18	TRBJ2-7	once	TGTGCCAGCTCGCTCGAGGAGGGCCGGGGCGAGCAGTACTTC	CASSLEEGRGEQYF
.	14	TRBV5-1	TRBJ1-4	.	TGCGCCAGCAGCTTGGAACAGACGAATGAAAAACTGTTTTTT	CASSLEQTNEKLFF
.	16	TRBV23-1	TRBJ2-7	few	TGCGCCAGCAGTCAATCGTGGCTAGATGGGGTGCTCGAGCAGTACTTC	CASSQSWLDGVLEQYF
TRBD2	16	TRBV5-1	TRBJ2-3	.	TGCGCCAGCAGCTTGGGGGCTAGCGGGAACACAGATACGCAGTATTTT	CASSLGASGNTDTQYF
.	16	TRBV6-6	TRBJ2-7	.	TGTGCCAGCAGTCCGGGGGTCGGGACAGACCCTAGCGAGCAGTACTTC	CASSPGVGTDPSEQYF
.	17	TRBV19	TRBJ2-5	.	TGTGCCAGTAGCCCGGGGTCTGGGGGAGCGGTCCAAGAGACCCAGTACTTC	CASSPGSGGAVQETQYF
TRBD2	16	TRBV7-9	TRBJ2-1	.	TGTGCCAGCAGCTTAGCGCGGATTAGCGGGAGCGTTGAGCAGTTCTTC	CASSLARISGSVEQFF
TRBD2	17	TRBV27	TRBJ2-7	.	TGTGCCAGCAGTTTAAATTTGCGGGAGGCCCAAGGGTACGAGCAGTACTTC	CASSLNLREAQGYEQYF
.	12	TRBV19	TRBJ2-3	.	TGTGCCAGTATCGATTGGACAGATACGCAGTATTTT	CASIDWTDTQYF
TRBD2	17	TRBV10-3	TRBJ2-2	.	TGTGCCATCATGGGACTAGCGGGGAGAGGGAACACCGGGGAGCTGTTTTTT	CAIMGLAGRGNTGELFF
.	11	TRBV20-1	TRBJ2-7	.	TGCAGTGCGAAAAAGACCTACGAGCAGTACTTC	CSAKKTYEQYF
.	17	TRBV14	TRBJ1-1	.	TGTGCCAGCAGCCCCCGACAGGCCGAACGGATGAACACTGAAGCTTTCTTT	CASSPRQAERMNTEAFF
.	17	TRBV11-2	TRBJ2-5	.	TGTGCCAGCAGCCTGGGGCAACTAGGGGGTGTCGAGGAGACCCAGTACTTC	CASSLGQLGGVEETQYF
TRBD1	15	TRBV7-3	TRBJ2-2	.	TGTGCCAGCAGCCCGTGGACAGGGAAGGCCGGGGAGCTGTTTTTT	CASSPWTGKAGELFF
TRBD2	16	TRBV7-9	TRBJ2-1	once	TGTGCCAGCAGCAAACCCGGACTAGCGGAAATCAATGAGCAGTTCTTC	CASSKPGLAEINEQFF
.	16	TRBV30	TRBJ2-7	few	TGTGCCTGGAGCAGGTGGGGGTTTCGGGACTCCTACGAGCAGTACTTC	CAWSRWGFRDSYEQYF
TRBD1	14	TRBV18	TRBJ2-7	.	TGTGCCAGCTCACCAGGACAGGGGGCATCCGAGCAGTACTTC	CASSPGQGASEQYF
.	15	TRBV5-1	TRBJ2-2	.	TGCGCCAGCAGCTTGGGGGGTTCGAACACCGGGGAGCTGTTTTTT	CASSLGGSNTGELFF
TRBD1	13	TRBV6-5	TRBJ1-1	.	TGTGCCAGCAGTTACGATGTGGGACAGCAAGCTTTCTTT	CASSYDVGQQAFF